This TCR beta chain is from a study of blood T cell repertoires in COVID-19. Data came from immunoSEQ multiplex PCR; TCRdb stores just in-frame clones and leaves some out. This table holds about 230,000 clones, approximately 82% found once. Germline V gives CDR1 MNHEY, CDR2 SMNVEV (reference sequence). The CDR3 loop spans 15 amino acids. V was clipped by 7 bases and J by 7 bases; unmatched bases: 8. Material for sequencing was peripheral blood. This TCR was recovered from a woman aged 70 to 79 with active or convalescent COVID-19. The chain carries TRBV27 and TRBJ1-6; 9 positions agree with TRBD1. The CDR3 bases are TGTGCCAGCACTTCCTGGGACAGGGCGAATTCACCCCTCCACTTT. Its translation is CASTSWDRANSPLHF.